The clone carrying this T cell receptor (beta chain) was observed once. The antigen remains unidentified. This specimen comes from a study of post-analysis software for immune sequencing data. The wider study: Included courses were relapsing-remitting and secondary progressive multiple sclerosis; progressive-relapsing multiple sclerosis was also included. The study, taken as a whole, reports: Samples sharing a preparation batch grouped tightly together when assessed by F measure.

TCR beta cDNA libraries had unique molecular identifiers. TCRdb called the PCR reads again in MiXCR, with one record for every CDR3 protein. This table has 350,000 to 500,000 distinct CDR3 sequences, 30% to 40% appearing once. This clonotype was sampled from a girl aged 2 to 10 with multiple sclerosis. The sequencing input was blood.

CDR3 residues: CASSVGQGGEQYF. The DNA of the CDR3 is TGTGCCAGCAGCGTAGGTCAGGGAGGCGAGCAGTACTTC. The chain couples TRBV9 to TRBJ2-7; D may be TRBD2 (6 bases). The CDR3 length is 13 residues. The V gene's germline CDR1 is SGDLS and CDR2 YYNGEE. The V end was cut by 0 bases, the J end by 6 bases, with 10 bases between.